Listed below are T cell receptor beta chains from one sample, sequenced in a study of OX40 agonist ivuxolimab in advanced cancers. The table came from immunoSEQ multiplex PCR; TCRdb's copy has only in-frame clones and leaves some out. The table includes around 80,000 clones, approximately 85% detected once. This specimen consisted of CD4+ or CD8+ T cells sorted from blood, obtained in a trial of the OX40 agonist ivuxolimab. These receptors all come from an adult with an advanced solid tumor such as melanoma, head and neck, liver or kidney cancer. CDR3s include the opening cysteine and the closing phenylalanine or tryptophan. Each record gives: CDR3 DNA, CDR3 protein, V gene, J gene, clone size, D gene. The D gene is left open where the match is weak. Clone size is stated in some rows and not others, as once, few, many or a class when expanded.

cdr3_nt: TGTGCCAGCAGCCAGACCGACTGGAAGGATGGCTACACCTTC; cdr3_aa: CASSQTDWKDGYTF; v_call: TRBV14; j_call: TRBJ1-2; clone_size: NA; d_call: NA
cdr3_nt: TGTGCCAGAAGTTTGGGGGGCGAGACCCAGTACTTC; cdr3_aa: CARSLGGETQYF; v_call: TRBV21-1; j_call: TRBJ2-5; clone_size: NA; d_call: NA
cdr3_nt: TGTGCCAGCAGACCTATTCTAGCGGGGGGAGCAGATACGCAGTATTTT; cdr3_aa: CASRPILAGGADTQYF; v_call: TRBV11-2; j_call: TRBJ2-3; clone_size: NA; d_call: TRBD2
cdr3_nt: TGTGCCAGCAGTGGTACCGGGACAGGGGTCGCTGAAGCTTTCTTT; cdr3_aa: CASSGTGTGVAEAFF; v_call: TRBV2; j_call: TRBJ1-1; clone_size: NA; d_call: TRBD1
cdr3_nt: TGCGCCAGCAGTGAGCCAGACAGGAGGTACGAGCAGTACTTC; cdr3_aa: CASSEPDRRYEQYF; v_call: TRBV10-2; j_call: TRBJ2-7; clone_size: NA; d_call: NA
cdr3_nt: TGTGCCAGCAGCTGGAACCGGGACAGGGCACGCTCTGGAAACACCATATATTTT; cdr3_aa: CASSWNRDRARSGNTIYF; v_call: TRBV7-6; j_call: TRBJ1-3; clone_size: NA; d_call: TRBD1
cdr3_nt: TGTGCCAGCAGGGACAGGGGAAGCTCCTACGAGCAGTACTTC; cdr3_aa: CASRDRGSSYEQYF; v_call: TRBV2; j_call: TRBJ2-7; clone_size: NA; d_call: TRBD1
cdr3_nt: TGTGCCAGCAGCCCCCAGGGCAATCAGCCCCAGCATTTT; cdr3_aa: CASSPQGNQPQHF; v_call: TRBV7-2; j_call: TRBJ1-5; clone_size: few; d_call: NA
cdr3_nt: TGTGCCAGCAGCTCCCGTAGCGGGAGGGGGACAAGGAATGAGCAGTTCTTC; cdr3_aa: CASSSRSGRGTRNEQFF; v_call: TRBV5-6; j_call: TRBJ2-1; clone_size: NA; d_call: TRBD2
cdr3_nt: TGTGCCAGCTCACCCCGTACGGGGGACTCTGGGGCCAACGTCCTGACTTTC; cdr3_aa: CASSPRTGDSGANVLTF; v_call: TRBV18; j_call: TRBJ2-6; clone_size: NA; d_call: NA
cdr3_nt: TGTGCCAGCAGCTCCGGACAGGGGAACTATGGCTACACCTTC; cdr3_aa: CASSSGQGNYGYTF; v_call: TRBV11-2; j_call: TRBJ1-2; clone_size: NA; d_call: TRBD1
cdr3_nt: TGTGCCTGGAGTCTGGACACGGCTCTGGAAAAACTGTTTTTT; cdr3_aa: CAWSLDTALEKLFF; v_call: TRBV30; j_call: TRBJ1-4; clone_size: once; d_call: NA
cdr3_nt: TGTGCCAGCAGTTACTCGATTGCGAGGCGAAACACCATATATTTT; cdr3_aa: CASSYSIARRNTIYF; v_call: TRBV6-6; j_call: TRBJ1-3; clone_size: NA; d_call: NA
cdr3_nt: TGCGCCAGCAGAGGGCTAGCGGGAGTTGCCAACGAGCAGTACTTC; cdr3_aa: CASRGLAGVANEQYF; v_call: TRBV4-1; j_call: TRBJ2-7; clone_size: NA; d_call: TRBD2
cdr3_nt: TGTGCCTGGAGAAACTACAGGGAGACTGAAGCTTTCTTT; cdr3_aa: CAWRNYRETEAFF; v_call: TRBV30; j_call: TRBJ1-1; clone_size: NA; d_call: NA
cdr3_nt: TGTGCCAGCAGCTTAATGGGCCCTATCCACACAGATACGCAGTATTTT; cdr3_aa: CASSLMGPIHTDTQYF; v_call: TRBV7-9; j_call: TRBJ2-3; clone_size: NA; d_call: NA
cdr3_nt: TGTGCCAGCAGTTCGGACAGCTCCTACGAGCAGTACTTC; cdr3_aa: CASSSDSSYEQYF; v_call: TRBV2; j_call: TRBJ2-7; clone_size: once; d_call: NA
cdr3_nt: TGTGCCAGCAGCTTAGATTTCCAGGGGACAGATACGCAGTATTTT; cdr3_aa: CASSLDFQGTDTQYF; v_call: TRBV11-2; j_call: TRBJ2-3; clone_size: NA; d_call: NA
cdr3_nt: TGTGCCAGCAGCGGCGGAAGTAGCGGTGGCACAGATACGCAGTATTTT; cdr3_aa: CASSGGSSGGTDTQYF; v_call: TRBV5-5; j_call: TRBJ2-3; clone_size: NA; d_call: NA
cdr3_nt: TGTGCCAGCTCACCCACGGGACAGCAGAACACTGAAGCTTTCTTT; cdr3_aa: CASSPTGQQNTEAFF; v_call: TRBV18; j_call: TRBJ1-1; clone_size: NA; d_call: TRBD1
cdr3_nt: TGCGCCAGCAGCCAAGCAGGGGGAAACAGAGCTGAAGCTTTCTTT; cdr3_aa: CASSQAGGNRAEAFF; v_call: TRBV4-1; j_call: TRBJ1-1; clone_size: NA; d_call: TRBD1
cdr3_nt: TGTGCCAGCAGCTTATGGGGGGGGAACACCTACGAGCAGTACTTC; cdr3_aa: CASSLWGGNTYEQYF; v_call: TRBV7-9; j_call: TRBJ2-7; clone_size: NA; d_call: TRBD2
cdr3_nt: TGTGCCAGCAGTTATGACGGCAATCAGCCCCAGCATTTT; cdr3_aa: CASSYDGNQPQHF; v_call: TRBV6-6; j_call: TRBJ1-5; clone_size: NA; d_call: NA
cdr3_nt: TGTGCCAGCAGCTTGAGTTCCACCGGGGAGCTGTTTTTT; cdr3_aa: CASSLSSTGELFF; v_call: TRBV7-3; j_call: TRBJ2-2; clone_size: NA; d_call: NA
cdr3_nt: TGTGCCAGCAAAGGACTAGCAGTCGAGCAGTTCTTC; cdr3_aa: CASKGLAVEQFF; v_call: TRBV6-1; j_call: TRBJ2-1; clone_size: NA; d_call: TRBD2
cdr3_nt: TGTGCCTGGATCGGGACCGCTAACTATGGCTACACCTTC; cdr3_aa: CAWIGTANYGYTF; v_call: TRBV30; j_call: TRBJ1-2; clone_size: NA; d_call: NA
cdr3_nt: TGTACCAGCAGCCCCCCCACAGATACGCAGTATTTT; cdr3_aa: CTSSPPTDTQYF; v_call: TRBV7-2; j_call: TRBJ2-3; clone_size: NA; d_call: NA
cdr3_nt: TGTGCCAGCAGCTTCGAGGGAGGGAACCTCTACGAGCAGTACTTC; cdr3_aa: CASSFEGGNLYEQYF; v_call: TRBV5-8; j_call: TRBJ2-7; clone_size: NA; d_call: TRBD2
cdr3_nt: TGTGCCAGTACTACCCACCTTACAGGGGCGGTCGGTGGCTACACCTTC; cdr3_aa: CASTTHLTGAVGGYTF; v_call: TRBV19; j_call: TRBJ1-2; clone_size: once; d_call: TRBD1
cdr3_nt: TGTGCCAGCAGGTCGGACCCGGCAGCGAACACTGAAGCTTTCTTT; cdr3_aa: CASRSDPAANTEAFF; v_call: TRBV7-6; j_call: TRBJ1-1; clone_size: few; d_call: NA
cdr3_nt: TGTGCCAGCAGTGAAGGGGGTAACACTGAAGCTTTCTTT; cdr3_aa: CASSEGGNTEAFF; v_call: TRBV2; j_call: TRBJ1-1; clone_size: few; d_call: NA
cdr3_nt: TGTGCCAGCAGTTTATCCCCCTGGACAGGGGGTTATTACACTGAAGCTTTCTTT; cdr3_aa: CASSLSPWTGGYYTEAFF; v_call: TRBV27; j_call: TRBJ1-1; clone_size: few; d_call: TRBD1
cdr3_nt: TGTGCCAGCAGCCCCGACGACAGGGTTGGATCACCCCTCCACTTT; cdr3_aa: CASSPDDRVGSPLHF; v_call: TRBV27; j_call: TRBJ1-6; clone_size: few; d_call: TRBD1
cdr3_nt: TGCGCCAGCAGCCAAGGGGGCCTCTTATACGGGGAAAAACTGTTTTTT; cdr3_aa: CASSQGGLLYGEKLFF; v_call: TRBV4-1; j_call: TRBJ1-4; clone_size: NA; d_call: NA
cdr3_nt: TGTGCCAGCAGTGAAGCCGCCACTGTTACGCAGTATTTT; cdr3_aa: CASSEAATVTQYF; v_call: TRBV6-1; j_call: TRBJ2-3; clone_size: NA; d_call: NA
cdr3_nt: TGTGCCAGCTCAGCGACCCAGACAGGGGCCACTGAAGCTTTCTTT; cdr3_aa: CASSATQTGATEAFF; v_call: TRBV18; j_call: TRBJ1-1; clone_size: NA; d_call: TRBD1
cdr3_nt: TGTGCCAGCAGTTTAAAGGGCAGGCAGTACCTGGTTGGCTACACCTTC; cdr3_aa: CASSLKGRQYLVGYTF; v_call: TRBV28; j_call: TRBJ1-2; clone_size: NA; d_call: NA
cdr3_nt: TGTGCCAGCAGCCCCAGGACAGGGGACGGCAATCAGCCCCAGCATTTT; cdr3_aa: CASSPRTGDGNQPQHF; v_call: TRBV7-2; j_call: TRBJ1-5; clone_size: NA; d_call: TRBD1
cdr3_nt: TGTGCCAGCAGCGTAGCTGGGGCGGACCAAGAGACCCAGTACTTC; cdr3_aa: CASSVAGADQETQYF; v_call: TRBV9; j_call: TRBJ2-5; clone_size: NA; d_call: NA
cdr3_nt: TGTGCCAGCACCGCCTGGAGCAGGGGCACAGATACGCAGTATTTT; cdr3_aa: CASTAWSRGTDTQYF; v_call: TRBV7-9; j_call: TRBJ2-3; clone_size: NA; d_call: NA
cdr3_nt: TGTGCCAGCACCCCGGTGCAGGGGGACACAGATACGCAGTATTTT; cdr3_aa: CASTPVQGDTDTQYF; v_call: TRBV6-1; j_call: TRBJ2-3; clone_size: NA; d_call: TRBD1
cdr3_nt: TGTGCCAGCAGACTAGCGGCGGGGGATACGCAGTATTTT; cdr3_aa: CASRLAAGDTQYF; v_call: TRBV25-1; j_call: TRBJ2-3; clone_size: NA; d_call: TRBD2
cdr3_nt: TGCAGCGTTGGCCTTGGGACTGAAGCTTTCTTT; cdr3_aa: CSVGLGTEAFF; v_call: TRBV29-1; j_call: TRBJ1-1; clone_size: NA; d_call: NA
cdr3_nt: TGTGCTAGTGGTTTGGTGTCGGGTGGCACTGAAGCTTTCTTT; cdr3_aa: CASGLVSGGTEAFF; v_call: TRBV12-5; j_call: TRBJ1-1; clone_size: NA; d_call: NA